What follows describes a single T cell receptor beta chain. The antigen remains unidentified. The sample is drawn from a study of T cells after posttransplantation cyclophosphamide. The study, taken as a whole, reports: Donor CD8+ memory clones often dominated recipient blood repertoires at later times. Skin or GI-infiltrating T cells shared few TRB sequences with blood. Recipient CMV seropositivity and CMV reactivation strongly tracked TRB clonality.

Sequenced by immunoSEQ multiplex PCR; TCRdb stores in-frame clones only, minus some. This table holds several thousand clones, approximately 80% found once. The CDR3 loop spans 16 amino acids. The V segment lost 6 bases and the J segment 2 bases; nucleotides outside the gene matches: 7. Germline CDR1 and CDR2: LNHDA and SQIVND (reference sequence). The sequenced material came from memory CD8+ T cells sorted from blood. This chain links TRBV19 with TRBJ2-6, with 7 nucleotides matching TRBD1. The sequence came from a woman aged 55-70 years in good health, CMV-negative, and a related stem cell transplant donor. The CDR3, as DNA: TGTGCCAGTAGCCTCGTAGGGGGCGCTGGGGCCAACGTCCTGACTTTC. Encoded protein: CASSLVGGAGANVLTF.